Described below is a single TCR beta chain sequence and its context. The antigen is undetermined. The data were obtained in a study of blood T cells in healthy people across ages. Study-wide results and limits: Age showed a roughly linear inverse relationship with TCR beta diversity per million T cells. Relative to aged donors, long-lived donors carried more naive CD4+ cells and displayed higher diversity.

The authors ran a second PCR of roughly 6 to 11 cycles using a sample-barcoded 5' primer and a J-beta primer mix. TCRdb ran MiXCR on the 5' RACE reads and lists one entry per CDR3 protein. The sample holds 950,000 to 1,200,000 distinct CDR3 sequences, less than 45% seen once. In terms of origin and age, donors were healthy Caucasian individuals from Russia aged roughly 6 to 95. V lost 1 base to trimming and J lost 0 bases, with 9 bases between them. CDR1 and CDR2 from the germline V gene are SGHTA and FQGNSA. The CDR3 loop spans 15 amino acids. Sequences were obtained from blood. The TCR was taken from a man younger than 30 in good health. The genes are TRBV7-2 and TRBJ1-2; D uncertain. This CDR3 is CASSLEGGTNYGYTF. The CDR3 DNA is TGTGCCAGCAGCTTAGAAGGCGGAACTAACTATGGCTACACCTTC.